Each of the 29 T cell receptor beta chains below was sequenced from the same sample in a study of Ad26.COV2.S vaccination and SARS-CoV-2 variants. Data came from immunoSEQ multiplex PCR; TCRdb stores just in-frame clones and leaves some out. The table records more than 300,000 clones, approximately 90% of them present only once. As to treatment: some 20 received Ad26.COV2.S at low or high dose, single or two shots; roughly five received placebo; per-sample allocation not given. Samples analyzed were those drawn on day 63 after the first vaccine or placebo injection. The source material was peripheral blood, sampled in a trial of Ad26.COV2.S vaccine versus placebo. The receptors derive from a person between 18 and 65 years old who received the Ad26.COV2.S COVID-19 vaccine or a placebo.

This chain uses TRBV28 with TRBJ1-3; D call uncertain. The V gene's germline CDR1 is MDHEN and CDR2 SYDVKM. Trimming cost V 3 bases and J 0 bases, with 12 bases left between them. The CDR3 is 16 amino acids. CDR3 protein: CASSFPNSNSGNTIYF. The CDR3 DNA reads TGTGCCAGCAGTTTCCCAAACAGCAACTCTGGAAACACCATATATTTT. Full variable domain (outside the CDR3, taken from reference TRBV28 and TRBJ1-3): DVKVTQSSRYLVKRTGEKVFLECVQDMDHENMFWYRQDPGLGLRLIYFSYDVKMKEKGDIPEGYSVSREKKERFSLILESASTNQTSMYLCASSFPNSNSGNTIYFGEGSWLTVV.

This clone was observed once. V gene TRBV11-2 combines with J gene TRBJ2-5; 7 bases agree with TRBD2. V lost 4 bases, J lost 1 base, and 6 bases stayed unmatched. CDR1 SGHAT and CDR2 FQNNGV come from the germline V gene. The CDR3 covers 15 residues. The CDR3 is CASSSNGLGQETQYF. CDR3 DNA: TGTGCCAGCAGCTCCAACGGACTAGGCCAAGAGACCCAGTACTTC.

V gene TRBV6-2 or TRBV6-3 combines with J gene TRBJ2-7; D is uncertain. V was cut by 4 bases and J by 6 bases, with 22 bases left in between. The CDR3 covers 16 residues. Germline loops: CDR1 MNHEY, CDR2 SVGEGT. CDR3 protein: CASSFTPRYSAAEQYF. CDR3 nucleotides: TGTGCCAGCAGTTTTACGCCGCGATATTCCGCCGCCGAGCAGTACTTC.

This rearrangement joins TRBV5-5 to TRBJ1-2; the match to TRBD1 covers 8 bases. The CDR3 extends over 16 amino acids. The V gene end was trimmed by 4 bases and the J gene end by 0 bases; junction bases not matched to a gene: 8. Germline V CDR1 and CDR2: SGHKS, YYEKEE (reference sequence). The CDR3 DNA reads TGTGCCAGCAGCCGAGGACAGGGCAATTCTAACTATGGCTACACCTTC. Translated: CASSRGQGNSNYGYTF.

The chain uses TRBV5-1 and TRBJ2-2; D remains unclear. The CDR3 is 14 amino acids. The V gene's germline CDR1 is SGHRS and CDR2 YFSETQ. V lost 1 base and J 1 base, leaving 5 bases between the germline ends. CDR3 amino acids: CASSLKLNTGELFF. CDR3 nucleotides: TGCGCCAGCAGCTTGAAACTGAACACCGGGGAGCTGTTTTTT.

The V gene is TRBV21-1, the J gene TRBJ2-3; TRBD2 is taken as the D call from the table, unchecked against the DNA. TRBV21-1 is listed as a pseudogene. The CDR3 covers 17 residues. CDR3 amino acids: CASSKYGEGLQGDTQYF. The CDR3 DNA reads TGTGCCAGCAGCAAATATGGTGAGGGTCTGCAAGGGGATACGCAGTATTTT.

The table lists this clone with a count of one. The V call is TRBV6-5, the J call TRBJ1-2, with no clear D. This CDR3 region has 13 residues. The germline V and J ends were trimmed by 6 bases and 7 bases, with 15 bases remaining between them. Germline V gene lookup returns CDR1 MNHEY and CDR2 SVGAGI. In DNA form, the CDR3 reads TGTGCCAGCAGCCCCGACCCGACGCGTGGCTACACCTTC. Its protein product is CASSPDPTRGYTF.

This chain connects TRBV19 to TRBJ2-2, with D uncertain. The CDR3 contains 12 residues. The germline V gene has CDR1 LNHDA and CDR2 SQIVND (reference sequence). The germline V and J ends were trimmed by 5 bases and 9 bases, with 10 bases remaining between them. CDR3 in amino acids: CASSLSSWELFF. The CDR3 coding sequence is TGTGCCAGTAGTCTTTCATCGTGGGAGCTGTTTTTT.

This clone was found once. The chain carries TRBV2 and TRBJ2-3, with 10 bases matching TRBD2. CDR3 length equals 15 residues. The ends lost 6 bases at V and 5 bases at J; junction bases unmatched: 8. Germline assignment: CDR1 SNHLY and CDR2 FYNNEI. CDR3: CASSAGLAAEDTQYF. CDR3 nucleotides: TGTGCCAGCAGCGCCGGACTAGCGGCCGAAGATACGCAGTATTTT. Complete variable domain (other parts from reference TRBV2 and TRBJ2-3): EPEVTQTPSHQVTQMGQEVILRCVPISNHLYFYWYRQILGQKVEFLVSFYNNEISEKSEIFDDQFSVERPDGSNFTLKIRSTKLEDSAMYFCASSAGLAAEDTQYFGPGTRLTVL.

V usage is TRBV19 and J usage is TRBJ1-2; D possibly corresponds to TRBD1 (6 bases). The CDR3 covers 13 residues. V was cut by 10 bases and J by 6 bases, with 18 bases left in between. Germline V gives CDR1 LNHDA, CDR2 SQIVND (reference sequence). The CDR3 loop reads CATSTGWEDGYTF. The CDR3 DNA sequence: TGTGCCACTTCAACAGGGTGGGAAGATGGCTACACCTTC.

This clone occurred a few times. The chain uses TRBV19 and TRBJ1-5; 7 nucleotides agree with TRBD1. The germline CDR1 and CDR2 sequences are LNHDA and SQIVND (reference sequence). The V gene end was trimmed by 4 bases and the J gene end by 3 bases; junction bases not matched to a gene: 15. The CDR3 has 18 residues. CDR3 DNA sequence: TGTGCCAGTAGTACCGGGGGGGGTACAGGGGTCTACAATCAGCCCCAGCATTTT. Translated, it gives CASSTGGGTGVYNQPQHF.

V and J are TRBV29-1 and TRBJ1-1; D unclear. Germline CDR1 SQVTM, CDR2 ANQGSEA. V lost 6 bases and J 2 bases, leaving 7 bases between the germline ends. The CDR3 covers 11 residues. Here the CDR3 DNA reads TGCAGCGTCCTAACCAACACTGAAGCTTTCTTT. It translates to CSVLTNTEAFF.

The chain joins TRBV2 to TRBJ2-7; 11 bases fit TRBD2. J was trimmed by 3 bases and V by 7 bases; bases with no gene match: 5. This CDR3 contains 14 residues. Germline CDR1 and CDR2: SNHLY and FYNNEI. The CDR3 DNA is TGTGCCAGCACTAGGACTAGCGGGCTCTACGAGCAGTACTTC. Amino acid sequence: CASTRTSGLYEQYF.

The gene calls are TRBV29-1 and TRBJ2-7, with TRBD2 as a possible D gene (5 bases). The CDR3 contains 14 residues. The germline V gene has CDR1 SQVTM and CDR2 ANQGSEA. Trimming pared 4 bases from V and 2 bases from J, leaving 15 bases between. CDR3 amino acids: CSVVEGAGTYEQYF. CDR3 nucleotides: TGCAGCGTTGTAGAGGGCGCCGGCACCTACGAGCAGTACTTC.

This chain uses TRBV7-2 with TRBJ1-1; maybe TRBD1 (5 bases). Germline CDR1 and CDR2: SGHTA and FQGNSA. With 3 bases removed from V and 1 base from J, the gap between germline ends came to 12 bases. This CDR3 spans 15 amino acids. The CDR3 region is CASSFRGAANTEAFF. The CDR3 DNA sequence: TGTGCCAGCAGCTTCCGAGGGGCCGCGAACACTGAAGCTTTCTTT.

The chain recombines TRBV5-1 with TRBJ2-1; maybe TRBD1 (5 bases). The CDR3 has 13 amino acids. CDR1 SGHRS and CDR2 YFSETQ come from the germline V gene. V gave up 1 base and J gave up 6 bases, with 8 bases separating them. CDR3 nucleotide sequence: TGCGCCAGCAGCTTGTTAGACAGCAATGAGCAGTTCTTC. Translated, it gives CASSLLDSNEQFF.

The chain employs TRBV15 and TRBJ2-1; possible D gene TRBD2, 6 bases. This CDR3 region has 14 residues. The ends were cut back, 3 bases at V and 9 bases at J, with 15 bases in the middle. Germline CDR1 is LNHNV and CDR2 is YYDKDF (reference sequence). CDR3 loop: CATSREGLGSEQFF. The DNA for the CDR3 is TGTGCCACCAGCAGGGAGGGGTTAGGAAGTGAGCAGTTCTTC.

CDR3 DNA sequence: TGTGCCAGCAGCTTAAGACAGGGAGGGGAGACCCAGTACTTC. This sequence encodes CASSLRQGGETQYF. The gene calls are TRBV7-9 and TRBJ2-5; either TRBD1 or TRBD2 may supply D (7 bases each). The CDR3 contains 14 residues. The germline gives CDR1 SEHNR, CDR2 FQNEAQ (reference sequence). Trimming removed 2 bases from V and 5 bases from J, with 12 bases in between.

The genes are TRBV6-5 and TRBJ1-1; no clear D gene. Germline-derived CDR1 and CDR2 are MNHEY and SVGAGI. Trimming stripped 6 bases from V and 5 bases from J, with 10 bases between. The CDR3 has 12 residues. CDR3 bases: TGTGCCAGCAGGGGTGGACTAACTGAAGCTTTCTTT. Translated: CASRGGLTEAFF.

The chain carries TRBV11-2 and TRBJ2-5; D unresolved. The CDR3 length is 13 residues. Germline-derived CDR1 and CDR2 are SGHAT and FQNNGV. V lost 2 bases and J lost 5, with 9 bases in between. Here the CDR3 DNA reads TGTGCCAGCAGCTTATCTGACCGGGAGACCCAGTACTTC. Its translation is CASSLSDRETQYF. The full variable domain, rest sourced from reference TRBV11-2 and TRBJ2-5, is EAGVAQSPRYKIIEKRQSVAFWCNPISGHATLYWYQQILGQGPKLLIQFQNNGVVDDSQLPKDRFSAERLKGVDSTLKIQPAKLEDSAVYLCASSLSDRETQYFGPGTRLLVL.

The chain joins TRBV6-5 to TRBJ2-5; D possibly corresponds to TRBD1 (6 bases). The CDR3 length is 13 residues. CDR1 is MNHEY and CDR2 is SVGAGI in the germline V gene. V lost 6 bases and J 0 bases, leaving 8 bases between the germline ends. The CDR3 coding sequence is TGTGCCAGCAGGGACAGCAACCAAGAGACCCAGTACTTC. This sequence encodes CASRDSNQETQYF.

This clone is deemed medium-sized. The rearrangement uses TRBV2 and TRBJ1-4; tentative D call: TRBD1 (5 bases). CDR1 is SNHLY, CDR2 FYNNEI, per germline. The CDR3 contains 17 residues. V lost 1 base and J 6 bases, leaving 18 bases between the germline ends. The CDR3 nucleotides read TGTGCCAGCAGTGAAGTAGTAAGCCGTACCAGGGATGAAAAACTGTTTTTT. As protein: CASSEVVSRTRDEKLFF.

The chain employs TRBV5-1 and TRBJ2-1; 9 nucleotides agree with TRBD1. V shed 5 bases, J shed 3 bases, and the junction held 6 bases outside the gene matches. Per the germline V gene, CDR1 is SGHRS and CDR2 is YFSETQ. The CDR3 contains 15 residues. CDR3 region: CASSTGQGNYNEQFF. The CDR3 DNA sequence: TGCGCCAGCAGTACGGGACAGGGCAACTACAATGAGCAGTTCTTC.

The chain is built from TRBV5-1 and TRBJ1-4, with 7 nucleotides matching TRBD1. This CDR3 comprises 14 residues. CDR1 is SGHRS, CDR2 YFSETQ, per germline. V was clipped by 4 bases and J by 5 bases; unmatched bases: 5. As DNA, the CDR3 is TGCGCCAGCAGCCAACCGGGACAGAATGAAAAACTGTTTTTT. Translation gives CASSQPGQNEKLFF. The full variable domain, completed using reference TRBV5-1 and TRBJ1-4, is KAGVTQTPRYLIKTRGQQVTLSCSPISGHRSVSWYQQTPGQGLQFLFEYFSETQRNKGNFPGRFSGRQFSNSRSEMNVSTLELGDSALYLCASSQPGQNEKLFFGSGTQLSVL.

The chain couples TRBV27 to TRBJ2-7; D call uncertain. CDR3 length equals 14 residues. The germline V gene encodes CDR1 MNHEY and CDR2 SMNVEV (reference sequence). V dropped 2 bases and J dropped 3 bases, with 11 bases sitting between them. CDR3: CASSLNSMGYEQYF. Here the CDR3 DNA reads TGTGCCAGCAGTTTAAATTCCATGGGCTACGAGCAGTACTTC.

In nucleotides, the CDR3 is TGCGCCAGCAGCCACCCACCAGGAAGCACAGATACGCAGTATTTT. Its protein is CASSHPPGSTDTQYF. The genes are TRBV4-1 and TRBJ2-3; D is ambiguous. Per germline, CDR1 MGHRA and CDR2 YSYEKL. V was shortened by 3 bases and J by 0 bases, with 10 bases between the two germline ends. The CDR3 is made up of 15 amino acids.

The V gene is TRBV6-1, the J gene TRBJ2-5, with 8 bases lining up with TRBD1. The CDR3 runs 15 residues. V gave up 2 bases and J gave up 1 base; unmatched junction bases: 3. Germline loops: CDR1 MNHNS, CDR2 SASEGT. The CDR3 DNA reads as TGTGCCAGCAGTGAAATAACAGGGGGCCAAGAGACCCAGTACTTC. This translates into CASSEITGGQETQYF.

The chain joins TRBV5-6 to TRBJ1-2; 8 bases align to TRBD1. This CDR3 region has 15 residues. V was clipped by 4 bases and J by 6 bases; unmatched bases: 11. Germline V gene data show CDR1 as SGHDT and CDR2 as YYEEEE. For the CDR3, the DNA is TGTGCCAGCAGCCCGTTAGACAGGGGACCAGATGGCTACACCTTC. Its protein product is CASSPLDRGPDGYTF.

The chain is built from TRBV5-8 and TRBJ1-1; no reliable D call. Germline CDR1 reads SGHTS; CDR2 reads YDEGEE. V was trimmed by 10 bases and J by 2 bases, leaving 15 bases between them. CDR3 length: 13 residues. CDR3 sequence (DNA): TGTGCCTCTCTCCAGTGGACCAACACTGAAGCTTTCTTT. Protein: CASLQWTNTEAFF.